The T cell receptor beta chain under discussion was sequenced for a study of Graves' ophthalmopathy and Graves' hyperthyroidism. Study-level results: The model flagged ophthalmopathy progression at over 60% sensitivity and around 72% specificity.

The authors amplified TCR beta CDR3 regions, and they did so from RNA transcripts for repertoire sequencing. RT-PCR in the first round used HTBI primers; a second-round multiplex PCR followed. From the multiplex PCR reads, TCRdb called clonotypes with MiXCR, one entry per CDR3 protein. The data hold over a million distinct CDR3 sequences, with 35% to 40% observed a single time. Certain patients were not enrolled. These were patients with other autoimmune diseases, uncontrolled infections, pregnancy or lactation. Diagnosis used clinical symptoms, serum thyroxine, TRAb, thyroid ultrasound and orbital computed tomography. This clonotype was seen ten or more times. Its antigen remains unknown. The germline gives CDR1 LGHNA, CDR2 YSLEER. The CDR3 spans 15 residues. V was shortened by 0 bases and J by 4 bases, with 12 bases between the two germline ends.

The genes are TRBV4-3 and TRBJ1-2; TRBD1 is a possible D gene (6 bases). The material sequenced was peripheral blood or thyroid tissue (not recorded which). This TCR was recovered from an adult man with Graves' hyperthyroidism. DNA for the CDR3: TGCGCCAGCAGCCAAGAAGGCAGGGGAGGCTATGGCTACACCTTC. It encodes CASSQEGRGGYGYTF.